Presented here are 28 T cell receptor beta chains from one specimen sequenced in a study of OX40 agonist ivuxolimab in advanced cancers. Library generation was performed with the immunoSEQ multiplex PCR assay. TCRdb mirrors the immuneACCESS table, restricted to in-frame sequences. Some clones are absent from its copies; in checked studies, under half trace to an unresolved V gene, and the reason for the others is unknown. The sample contains about 90,000 clones, approximately 91% of them found a single time. The biggest ten clones account for about 0.35% of the sample. Material: CD4+ or CD8+ T cells sorted from blood, obtained in a trial of the OX40 agonist ivuxolimab. These receptors all come from an adult with an advanced solid tumor such as melanoma, head and neck, liver or kidney cancer.

The gene calls are TRBV28 and TRBJ2-2; D remains ambiguous. Trimming cost V 7 bases and J 0 bases, with 12 bases left between them. The CDR3 is made up of 15 amino acids. The V gene's germline CDR1 is MDHEN and CDR2 SYDVKM. The CDR3 nucleotides are TGTGCCAGCACTAACGGCGGCCCGAACACCGGGGAGCTGTTTTTT. Translated, it gives CASTNGGPNTGELFF.

This clone was observed once. The J gene is TRBJ2-1, the V gene TRBV5-8; 11 nucleotides agree with TRBD2. With V trimmed by 7 bases and J by 4 bases, 16 bases remained unmatched. CDR3 length: 18 residues. The germline gives CDR1 SGHTS, CDR2 YDEGEE. The CDR3 sequence is CASQLNPGGTSGYNEQFF. The CDR3 region has the DNA TGTGCCAGCCAGCTAAATCCGGGGGGGACTAGCGGATACAATGAGCAGTTCTTC.

The chain is built from TRBV2 and TRBJ2-3, with TRBD2 matching over 11 bases. Trimming took 10 bases from V and 1 from J; bases not matched to a gene: 7. Per germline, CDR1 SNHLY and CDR2 FYNNEI. The CDR3 is 15 amino acids. This chain's CDR3 is CATQTSGVGTDTQYF. CDR3 coding DNA: TGTGCCACCCAGACTAGCGGGGTGGGCACAGATACGCAGTATTTT. Using reference TRBV2 and TRBJ2-3 for the parts outside the CDR3, the full variable domain is EPEVTQTPSHQVTQMGQEVILRCVPISNHLYFYWYRQILGQKVEFLVSFYNNEISEKSEIFDDQFSVERPDGSNFTLKIRSTKLEDSAMYFCATQTSGVGTDTQYFGPGTRLTVL.

The V call is TRBV10-1, the J call TRBJ2-5; TRBD1 aligns across 11 bases. V dropped 2 bases and J dropped 5; count of bases not matched to a gene: 4. This CDR3 is built from 15 residues. Germline CDR1 WNHNN, CDR2 SYGVQD (reference sequence). The CDR3 nucleotides are TGCGCCAGCAGTGAGGGACAGGGGGCGGAGGAGACCCAGTACTTC. It translates to CASSEGQGAEETQYF.

The chain couples TRBV28 to TRBJ2-7; D possibly uses TRBD1 or TRBD2 (5 bases each). Trimming stripped 8 bases from V and 3 bases from J, with 14 bases between. CDR3 length: 13 amino acids. Looked up from germline, CDR1 is MDHEN and CDR2 is SYDVKM. Here the CDR3 DNA reads TGTGCCAGCTCCAGGGACCTCTACTACGAGCAGTACTTC. It yields the protein CASSRDLYYEQYF.

The chain employs TRBV5-1 and TRBJ2-3; D might be TRBD2 (6 bases). CDR1 and CDR2 (germline): SGHRS, YFSETQ. Trimming left V 4 bases short and J 3 bases short, with 18 bases between. The length of the CDR3 is 16 residues. CDR3 DNA: TGCGCCAGCAGCCGAGGCCAGGGAGGAGGGACAGATACGCAGTATTTT. As protein: CASSRGQGGGTDTQYF.

V is TRBV28 and J is TRBJ1-1, with a weak D call TRBD1 (6 bases). Germline V lookup: CDR1 MDHEN, CDR2 SYDVKM. The CDR3 covers 13 residues. Trimming removed 2 bases at V and 7 bases at J, with 11 bases between. This chain's CDR3 is CASSLRGASEAFF. In nucleotides, the CDR3 is TGTGCCAGCAGTTTACGGGGGGCCAGTGAAGCTTTCTTT.

V is TRBV7-6 and J is TRBJ2-3; 13 nucleotides align to TRBD2. CDR1 is SGHVS and CDR2 is FNYEAQ in the germline V gene. This CDR3 has 18 amino acids. The V segment lost 1 base and the J segment 0 bases; nucleotides outside the gene matches: 4. CDR3 nucleotide sequence: TGTGCCAGCAGCTTAGGACTAGCGGGAGGAAGCAGCACAGATACGCAGTATTTT. It is translated as CASSLGLAGGSSTDTQYF.

The chain links TRBV10-2 to TRBJ2-1; 9 positions match TRBD2. The CDR3 covers 16 residues. After removal of 3 bases from V and 4 bases from J, the junction contained 7 bases not matched to a gene. The germline V gene encodes CDR1 WSHSY and CDR2 SAAADI. The CDR3 sequence: CASSDWAGGAYNEQFF. CDR3 nucleotides: TGCGCCAGCAGTGACTGGGCGGGAGGGGCGTACAATGAGCAGTTCTTC.

The genes are TRBV6-6 and TRBJ1-4, with D unresolved. The V gene's germline CDR1 is MNHNY and CDR2 SVGAGI (reference sequence). This CDR3 spans 12 amino acids. The V gene lost 0 bases and the J gene lost 8 bases, with 4 bases spanning the gap. The CDR3, as DNA: TGTGCCAGCAGTTACTCCGGGGAAAAACTGTTTTTT. Translation: CASSYSGEKLFF.

This chain joins TRBV18 and TRBJ2-1; D tentatively fits TRBD1 or TRBD2 (5 bases each). Germline loops: CDR1 KGHSH, CDR2 LQKENI. V was cut by 5 bases and J by 2 bases, with 16 bases left in between. This CDR3 region has 16 residues. The CDR3, as DNA: TGTGCCAGCTCAAGGGACCAAACCCCCCCCTACAATGAGCAGTTCTTC. Its translation is CASSRDQTPPYNEQFF.

This clone was seen a handful of times. The CDR3 DNA reads as TGTGCGAGTCGGGACAGGGTCGGAGGGACCCAGTACTTC. Amino acid sequence: CASRDRVGGTQYF. This chain joins TRBV7-6 and TRBJ2-5; TRBD1 matches 9 bases. This CDR3 has 13 amino acids. CDR1 SGHVS and CDR2 FNYEAQ come from the germline V gene.

This clone turned up a few times. The chain links TRBV28 to TRBJ2-3; weak D call: TRBD2 (6 bases). This CDR3 is 14 amino acids long. Per the germline V gene, CDR1 is MDHEN and CDR2 is SYDVKM. Between the trimmed V and J ends, which lost 6 bases and 0 bases, there was a span of 10 bases. CDR3 amino acids: CASRVAESTDTQYF. CDR3 DNA sequence: TGTGCCAGCAGAGTAGCGGAAAGCACAGATACGCAGTATTTT.

The chain couples TRBV7-2 to TRBJ2-3, with D maybe TRBD2 (5 bases). V was shortened by 5 bases and J by 9 bases, with 15 bases between the two germline ends. The CDR3 totals 13 residues. From germline, CDR1 is SGHTA and CDR2 FQGNSA. Written as DNA, the CDR3 is TGTGCCAGCAGCCCTCGCTCGGCTAGCACGCAGTATTTT. It specifies CASSPRSASTQYF.

The gene calls are TRBV7-2 and TRBJ2-5; 10 bases map to TRBD2. This CDR3 spans 14 amino acids. Trimming took 5 bases from V and 3 from J; bases not matched to a gene: 3. The germline V gene encodes CDR1 SGHTA and CDR2 FQGNSA. The CDR3 DNA sequence: TGTGCCAGCAGCCGCGGACTAGCGGAAGAGACCCAGTACTTC. Translating it yields CASSRGLAEETQYF.

This chain joins TRBV10-3 and TRBJ1-4; 10 nucleotides match TRBD1. The trim removed 6 bases at V and 4 bases at J, leaving 5 bases unmatched. Germline CDR1 is ENHRY and CDR2 is SYGVKD. This CDR3 spans 15 amino acids. The CDR3 loop reads CAISDRGLGNEKLFF. CDR3 nucleotide sequence: TGTGCCATCAGCGACAGGGGGCTGGGTAATGAAAAACTGTTTTTT.

The V call is TRBV28, the J call TRBJ1-4; possible D gene TRBD1, 6 bases. V gave up 5 bases and J gave up 0 bases, with 10 bases separating them. This CDR3 has 15 amino acids. Germline lookup yields CDR1 MDHEN and CDR2 SYDVKM. The CDR3 DNA reads TGTGCCAGCAGTCCCCGGACAGCAACTAATGAAAAACTGTTTTTT. This translates into CASSPRTATNEKLFF.

A single count supports this clone. The genes are TRBV5-1 and TRBJ1-2; 7 bases line up with TRBD1. V lost 4 bases and J lost 6; bases outside the gene matches: 9. The CDR3 runs 14 residues. Germline-derived CDR1 and CDR2 are SGHRS and YFSETQ. In DNA form, the CDR3 reads TGCGCCAGCAGCGCCGGACAGGAGTTTAATGGCTACACCTTC. This codes for CASSAGQEFNGYTF. The full variable domain, completed using reference TRBV5-1 and TRBJ1-2, is KAGVTQTPRYLIKTRGQQVTLSCSPISGHRSVSWYQQTPGQGLQFLFEYFSETQRNKGNFPGRFSGRQFSNSRSEMNVSTLELGDSALYLCASSAGQEFNGYTFGSGTRLTVV.

V and J are TRBV30 and TRBJ2-7, with 8 bases identical to TRBD2. With 2 bases clipped from V and 1 base from J, the junction kept 19 bases outside the gene matches. The CDR3 totals 19 residues. CDR1 and CDR2 from the germline V gene are GTSNPN and SVGIG (reference sequence). The CDR3: CAWSPRGAGVIPLSYEQYF. CDR3 nucleotides: TGTGCCTGGAGTCCAAGGGGAGCGGGAGTAATCCCGTTGTCCTACGAGCAGTACTTC.

The chain combines TRBV18 with TRBJ2-7; TRBD1 matches 7 bases. V trimming: 4 bases; J trimming: 5 bases; junction bases outside the gene matches: 5. Germline CDR1 is KGHSH and CDR2 is LQKENI. CDR3 length: 13 residues. The CDR3 is CASSQQGSHEQYF. In DNA form, the CDR3 reads TGTGCCAGCTCACAACAGGGGTCCCACGAGCAGTACTTC.

The gene calls are TRBV6-5 and TRBJ2-7; D may match TRBD1 or TRBD2 (5 bases each). The length of the CDR3 is 15 residues. The V gene lost 2 bases and the J gene lost 2 bases, with 13 bases spanning the gap. Germline-derived CDR1 and CDR2 are MNHEY and SVGAGI. The CDR3 here is CASSYAPGAPYEQYF. The CDR3 DNA reads TGTGCCAGCAGTTACGCACCCGGGGCCCCCTACGAGCAGTACTTC.

The chain joins TRBV6-6 to TRBJ2-5; TRBD2 is a possible D gene (6 bases). Germline V CDR1 and CDR2: MNHNY, SVGAGI (reference sequence). Trimming cost V 6 bases and J 4 bases, with 12 bases left between them. The CDR3 extends over 13 amino acids. The CDR3 coding sequence is TGTGCCAGCAGCGCCCGGAGGGGAGAGACCCAGTACTTC. It translates to CASSARRGETQYF.

The gene calls are TRBV19 and TRBJ1-1, with 10 bases aligning to TRBD1. CDR1 and CDR2 (germline): LNHDA, SQIVND (reference sequence). This CDR3 is built from 14 residues. Trimming cost V 7 bases and J 5 bases; bases outside gene matches: 7. CDR3: CASTSRTGGTEAFF. CDR3 DNA: TGTGCCAGTACCTCGAGGACAGGGGGAACTGAAGCTTTCTTT.

The chain employs TRBV9 and TRBJ1-1, with 9 bases aligning to TRBD1. The V gene end was trimmed by 1 base and the J gene end by 5 bases; junction bases not matched to a gene: 6. There are 15 residues in the CDR3. From germline, CDR1 is SGDLS and CDR2 YYNGEE. This chain's CDR3 is CASSVQGTGRTEAFF. In DNA form, the CDR3 reads TGTGCCAGCAGCGTACAAGGGACAGGGAGGACTGAAGCTTTCTTT.

The table lists this clone with a few counts. This sequence joins TRBV7-2 and TRBJ2-4, with TRBD2 as a possible D gene (6 bases). Trimming took 5 bases from V and 2 from J, leaving 16 bases between them. Per the germline V gene, CDR1 is SGHTA and CDR2 is FQGNSA. CDR3 length: 16 amino acids. Here the CDR3 DNA reads TGTGCCAGCAGCCCGCGTGTGGGGGGAACCAAAAACATTCAGTACTTC. It specifies CASSPRVGGTKNIQYF. The entire variable domain, with the rest obtained from reference TRBV7-2 and TRBJ2-4, is as follows: GAGVSQSPSNKVTEKGKDVELRCDPISGHTALYWYRQSLGQGLEFLIYFQGNSAPDKSGLPSDRFSAERTGGSVSTLTIQRTQQEDSAVYLCASSPRVGGTKNIQYFGAGTRLSVL.

In this sample, this clone turned up a few times. The rearrangement links TRBV10-3 to TRBJ2-3, with D possibly matching TRBD2 (6 bases). Trimming removed 2 bases at V and 3 bases at J, with 12 bases between. Germline V gene lookup returns CDR1 ENHRY and CDR2 SYGVKD. CDR3 size: 15 residues. CDR3 sequence (DNA): TGTGCCATCAGTGAGGGTGGGGGGATGACAGATACGCAGTATTTT. Translation gives CAISEGGGMTDTQYF.

V is TRBV5-4 and J is TRBJ1-2; D is undetermined. CDR1 and CDR2 (germline): SGHNT, YYREEE (reference sequence). This CDR3 contains 14 residues. Between the trimmed V and J ends, which lost 3 bases and 2 bases, there was a span of 11 bases. CDR3 residues: CASSSPPHNYGYTF. The CDR3 region has the DNA TGTGCCAGCAGCTCCCCTCCCCACAACTATGGCTACACCTTC.

The CDR3 loop reads CASSSRGYGYTF. The CDR3 DNA is TGCGCCAGCAGCTCTCGCGGCTATGGCTACACCTTC. The chain combines TRBV5-1 with TRBJ1-2; no clear D gene. The CDR3 extends over 12 amino acids. The germline V gene has CDR1 SGHRS and CDR2 YFSETQ. Trimming removed 3 bases from V and 4 bases from J, with 7 bases in between.